The rows below give T cell receptor beta chains drawn from one sample of a study of post-analysis software for immune sequencing data. Via MiXCR, TCRdb re-called the PCR reads, giving one row per CDR3 protein. The sample includes roughly 600,000 distinct CDR3 sequences, 44% of them seen just once. Material for sequencing was blood. These receptors were taken from a girl between 5 and 17 years old with multiple sclerosis. CDR3s include the opening cysteine and the closing phenylalanine or tryptophan. The D gene is left open where the match is weak. The size of a clone is reported for some rows only, either as once, few or many, or as a class for expanded clones.

v_call	j_call	d_call	clone_size	cdr3_aa	cdr3_nt
TRBV5-1	TRBJ2-3	.	many	CASSLGDPLRDTQYF	TGCGCCAGCAGCTTGGGGGACCCCCTGCGGGATACGCAGTATTTT
TRBV30	TRBJ1-2	.	.	CAWGKNYGYTF	TGTGCCTGGGGAAAGAACTATGGCTACACCTTC
TRBV20-1	TRBJ2-6	TRBD2	few	CSARDRRGKLAVGANVLTF	TGCAGTGCTAGAGATCGGCGGGGGAAGTTGGCTGTCGGGGCCAACGTCCTGACTTTC
TRBV12-3/TRBV12-4	TRBJ2-3	TRBD2	.	CASSRRGADTDTQYF	TGTGCCAGCAGTAGGCGGGGGGCCGACACAGATACGCAGTATTTT
TRBV12-3/TRBV12-4	TRBJ2-7	TRBD1	.	CASSLGDRQTYEQYF	TGTGCCAGCAGTTTAGGGGACAGGCAAACCTACGAGCAGTACTTC
TRBV12-3/TRBV12-4	TRBJ2-7	TRBD2	.	CASSSLLAGKGEQYF	TGTGCCAGCAGTTCCCTACTAGCGGGGAAGGGCGAGCAGTACTTC
TRBV5-1	TRBJ2-7	TRBD1	.	CASSRGQGDERYF	TGCGCCAGCAGCAGGGGTCAGGGGGACGAGCGGTACTTC
TRBV12-3/TRBV12-4	TRBJ2-3	.	few	CASSFKPSDPDTQYF	TGTGCCAGCAGTTTTAAGCCCTCGGACCCAGATACGCAGTATTTT
TRBV10-3	TRBJ1-4	TRBD1	.	CAISAGGEKRFF	TGTGCCATCAGTGCAGGGGGCGAAAAACGGTTTTTT
TRBV6-5	TRBJ1-1	.	few	CASSLRSNTEAFF	TGTGCCAGCAGTTTAAGGTCGAACACTGAAGCTTTCTTT
TRBV9	TRBJ2-7	TRBD2	many	CASSVGSGGYEQYF	TGTGCCAGCAGCGTAGGAAGCGGGGGGTACGAGCAGTACTTC
TRBV6-2/TRBV6-3	TRBJ2-7	TRBD1	.	CASSYHFGQGVNEQYF	TGTGCCAGCAGTTACCACTTCGGACAGGGGGTAAACGAGCAGTACTTC
TRBV20-1	TRBJ2-7	.	few	CSAALGSGGSSHEQYF	TGCAGTGCTGCCCTTGGTTCCGGCGGAAGCTCCCACGAGCAGTACTTC
TRBV19	TRBJ2-7	.	.	CASGLGRDYEQYF	TGTGCCAGCGGCCTCGGCAGGGACTACGAGCAGTACTTC
TRBV5-1	TRBJ1-1	.	.	CASSIGPGRRGTEAFF	TGCGCCAGCAGCATCGGACCGGGACGAAGAGGAACTGAAGCTTTCTTT
TRBV20-1	TRBJ1-1	.	.	CSGGPGGDTEAFF	TGCAGCGGGGGGCCCGGTGGAGACACTGAAGCTTTCTTT
TRBV14	TRBJ2-3	TRBD1	.	CASSQQGATSDTQYF	TGTGCCAGCAGCCAACAGGGGGCCACCAGCGATACGCAGTATTTT
TRBV5-1	TRBJ1-1	.	.	CASSLAAEIEAFF	TGCGCCAGCAGCTTGGCCGCTGAGATTGAAGCTTTCTTT
TRBV10-3	TRBJ1-5	TRBD1	.	CAISGRGGGGNQPQHF	TGTGCCATCAGCGGACGAGGGGGCGGCGGCAATCAGCCCCAGCATTTT
TRBV9	TRBJ2-2	.	.	CASSLGIAENTGELFF	TGTGCCAGCAGCCTGGGAATCGCAGAGAACACCGGGGAGCTGTTTTTT
TRBV10-3	TRBJ1-5	.	few	CAISEGGRNQPQHF	TGTGCCATCAGTGAGGGGGGACGCAATCAGCCCCAGCATTTT
TRBV12-3/TRBV12-4	TRBJ2-1	TRBD2	few	CASSTRTSGNHNEQFF	TGTGCCAGCAGTACCAGGACTAGCGGGAATCACAATGAGCAGTTCTTC
TRBV29-1	TRBJ2-1	.	few	CSVEDLGSSNEQFF	TGCAGCGTTGAAGATCTGGGGTCCTCCAATGAGCAGTTCTTC
TRBV7-7	TRBJ2-7	.	.	CASSSGGANEQYF	TGTGCTAGCAGCTCCGGAGGGGCCAACGAGCAGTACTTC
TRBV6-1	TRBJ2-3	.	.	CASSEFWTAPSNTQYF	TGTGCCAGCAGTGAATTCTGGACAGCTCCATCAAATACGCAGTATTTT
TRBV6-5	TRBJ2-5	.	.	CASSYSGAQYF	TGTGCCAGCAGTTACTCGGGAGCCCAGTACTTC
TRBV10-3	TRBJ1-2	TRBD1	.	CAISEGQGAQDYGYTF	TGTGCCATCAGCGAGGGACAGGGGGCGCAGGACTATGGCTACACCTTC
TRBV5-1	TRBJ1-1	TRBD1	.	CASSFSGGGGTEAFF	TGCGCCAGCAGCTTTTCCGGAGGGGGCGGCACTGAAGCTTTCTTT
TRBV6-2/TRBV6-3	TRBJ1-1	.	.	CASSSTGRGNTEAFF	TGTGCCAGCAGTTCTACAGGGCGAGGGAACACTGAAGCTTTCTTT
TRBV2	TRBJ2-5	TRBD2	few	CASRAGTSVETQYF	TGTGCCAGCAGAGCCGGGACTAGCGTAGAGACCCAGTACTTC
TRBV6-6	TRBJ2-3	.	few	CASRSYSTDTQYF	TGTGCCAGCAGATCCTACAGCACAGATACGCAGTATTTT
TRBV24-1	TRBJ2-1	.	few	CATSSRFSYNEQFF	TGTGCCACCAGTAGCCGCTTCTCCTACAATGAGCAGTTCTTC
TRBV7-9	TRBJ1-2	TRBD1	.	CASTTGDLGYTF	TGTGCCAGTACTACAGGGGATCTGGGCTACACCTTC
TRBV7-2	TRBJ2-1	TRBD2	.	CASSTWTSGGGTYNEQFF	TGTGCCAGCAGCACCTGGACTAGCGGGGGGGGCACCTACAATGAGCAGTTCTTC
TRBV12-3/TRBV12-4	TRBJ1-5	.	.	CASSLMDQPQHF	TGTGCCAGCAGTTTAATGGATCAGCCCCAGCATTTT
TRBV24-1	TRBJ2-5	.	.	CATSDSKARDAQYF	TGTGCCACCAGTGATTCAAAGGCCCGGGACGCCCAGTACTTC
TRBV7-9	TRBJ2-1	TRBD2	.	CASKLAGGNEQFF	TGTGCCAGCAAACTAGCGGGAGGTAATGAGCAGTTCTTC
TRBV29-1	TRBJ1-1	.	once	CSVERGVRGYEAFF	TGCAGCGTTGAAAGGGGTGTTAGGGGCTATGAAGCTTTCTTT
TRBV5-1	TRBJ1-2	.	.	CASSKDNSNYGYTF	TGCGCCAGCAGCAAGGACAACTCTAACTATGGCTACACCTTC
TRBV9	TRBJ1-1	.	.	CASSGDPGAEAFF	TGTGCCAGCAGCGGCGACCCGGGCGCTGAAGCTTTCTTT
TRBV10-3	TRBJ1-2	.	.	CAISEFEQGDYGYTF	TGTGCCATCAGTGAGTTCGAACAGGGAGACTATGGCTACACCTTC
TRBV4-1	TRBJ1-1	.	few	CASSQDWRGAFF	TGCGCCAGCAGCCAAGATTGGAGGGGAGCTTTCTTT
TRBV20-1	TRBJ2-1	.	.	CSARDRNGKYHEQFF	TGCAGTGCTAGAGATAGGAACGGGAAGTACCATGAGCAGTTCTTC
TRBV6-5	TRBJ2-7	TRBD1	.	CASSCLTGAEQYF	TGTGCCAGCAGTTGCTTAACAGGGGCCGAGCAGTACTTC
TRBV24-1	TRBJ2-5	.	.	CATSEPIQETQYF	TGTGCCACCAGTGAGCCCATCCAAGAGACCCAGTACTTC
TRBV6-6	TRBJ2-7	.	.	CASSDTRGNVEQYF	TGTGCCAGCAGTGATACCAGGGGTAACGTCGAGCAGTACTTC
TRBV6-5	TRBJ2-7	.	.	CASSLNPGTASYEQYF	TGTGCCAGCAGTCTCAACCCGGGGACGGCTTCCTACGAGCAGTACTTC
TRBV5-1	TRBJ1-4	.	.	CASSPRATSATNEKLFF	TGCGCCAGCAGCCCCCGGGCTACCAGTGCAACTAATGAAAAACTGTTTTTT
TRBV12-3/TRBV12-4	TRBJ1-2	TRBD1	few	CASSSYRDRDGYTF	TGTGCCAGCAGTTCCTACCGGGACAGGGATGGCTACACCTTC
TRBV11-2	TRBJ1-1	.	.	CASSPSLAEAFF	TGTGCCAGCAGCCCATCGCTTGCTGAAGCTTTCTTT
TRBV7-8	TRBJ2-7	TRBD1	.	CASSFAGQAYEQYF	TGTGCCAGCAGCTTTGCGGGACAGGCTTACGAGCAGTACTTC
TRBV27	TRBJ2-3	.	.	CASNKQGRDTQYF	TGTGCCAGCAACAAGCAAGGGAGAGATACGCAGTATTTT